The entry below describes one T cell receptor (beta chain). Germline V lookup: CDR1 SNHLY, CDR2 FYNNEI. V was clipped by 5 bases and J by 5 bases; unmatched bases: 6. The CDR3 extends over 14 amino acids. Here immunoSEQ multiplex PCR was the method, and the copy in TCRdb shows in-frame clones only, minus some. The table records 70,000 to 85,000 clones, under 95% of them present only once. This specimen comes from a study of OX40 agonist ivuxolimab in advanced cancers. The sample consisted of CD4+ or CD8+ T cells sorted from blood, taken in a trial of the OX40 agonist ivuxolimab. V is TRBV2 and J is TRBJ1-2; 9 positions match TRBD1. This receptor was obtained from an adult with an advanced solid tumor such as melanoma, head and neck, liver or kidney cancer. CDR3 residues: CASSPGTGNYGYTF. In DNA form, the CDR3 reads TGTGCCAGCAGTCCCGGGACAGGGAATTATGGCTACACCTTC.